Sequencing of this T cell receptor beta chain was carried out in a study of tumour-infiltrating T cells in Burkitt lymphoma (dated by TCRdb to the early 2020s). For context, the study as a whole: Clinical outcome was correlated with TCR repertoire data, and overall and progression-free survival were found to be predicted by productive clonality independently of established prognosticators, including age at diagnosis.

There are 15 amino acids in the CDR3, from cysteine to phenylalanine inclusive. Only the CDR3 portion is preserved as DNA: 45 bases, with reading frame beginning at the first base. Trimming removed 3 bases from V and 1 base from J; the gene matches leave 5 bases unexplained. Looking up the germline V gene yields CDR1 SNHLY and CDR2 FYNNEI. The library was obtained by the immunoSEQ multiplex PCR assay. Imported from immuneACCESS, the table was reduced by TCRdb to in-frame sequences with V and J called. These copies leave out some clones; in studies compared against another copy, an unresolved V gene accounts for under half, and the cause of the remainder is not known. This sample has roughly 7,200 clones in its table, and roughly a sixth of those were observed once. The top ten clonotypes cover roughly 3% of the sample. Comment on this clone: What antigen it recognizes has not been identified. Base qualities are not recorded, but no much larger clone differs from it by a single base.

The sequenced sample consisted of tumor tissue. The sequence links TRBV2 to TRBJ2-5; 7 bases in the middle match TRBD2. The TCR comes from a human donor with diffuse large B-cell lymphoma. At the DNA level, the sequence is TGTGCCAGCAGTGATTGGCGGGAGACCCAAGAGACCCAGTACTTC. The encoded protein is CASSDWRETQETQYF. The variable domain in full, with residues beyond the CDR3 obtained from the reference TRBV2 and TRBJ2-5 genes, is EPEVTQTPSHQVTQMGQEVILRCVPISNHLYFYWYRQILGQKVEFLVSFYNNEISEKSEIFDDQFSVERPDGSNFTLKIRSTKLEDSAMYFCASSDWRETQETQYFGPGTRLLVL.